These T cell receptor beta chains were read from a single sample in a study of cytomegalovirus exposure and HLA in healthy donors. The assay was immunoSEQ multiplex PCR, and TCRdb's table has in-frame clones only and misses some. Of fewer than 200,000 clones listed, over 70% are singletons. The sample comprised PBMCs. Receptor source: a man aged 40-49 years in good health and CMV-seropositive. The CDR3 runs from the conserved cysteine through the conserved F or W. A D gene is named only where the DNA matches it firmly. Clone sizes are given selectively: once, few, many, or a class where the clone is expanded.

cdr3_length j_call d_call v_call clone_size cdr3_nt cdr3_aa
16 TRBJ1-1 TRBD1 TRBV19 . TGTGCCAGTAGTACCCGACAGGGGGCATCGAACACTGAAGCTTTCTTT CASSTRQGASNTEAFF
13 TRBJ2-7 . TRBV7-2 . TGTGCCAGCAGCTCAAGCGGGTCCTACGAGCAGTACTTC CASSSSGSYEQYF
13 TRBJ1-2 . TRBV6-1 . TGTGCCAGCAGGGTTAGTGGTAACTATGGCTACACCTTC CASRVSGNYGYTF
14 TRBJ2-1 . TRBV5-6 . TGTGCCAGCAGCTTGGGGCTAGCCAGCAATGAGCAGTTCTTC CASSLGLASNEQFF
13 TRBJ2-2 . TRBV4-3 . TGCGCCAGCAGCCAATCATTCACCGGGGAGCTGTTTTTT CASSQSFTGELFF
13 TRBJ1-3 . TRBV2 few TGTGCCAGCAGGGACAACTCTGGAAACACCATATATTTT CASRDNSGNTIYF
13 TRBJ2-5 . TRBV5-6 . TGTGCCAGCAGCTTAACAGGGCGCGAGACCCAGTACTTC CASSLTGRETQYF
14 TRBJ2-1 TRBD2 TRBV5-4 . TGTGCCAGCAGCACCGGGACTAGCGGCCTCAGGCAGTTCTTC CASSTGTSGLRQFF
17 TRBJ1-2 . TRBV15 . TGTGCCACCAGCACCCCCCCCGGGACACCGAAGGGGTATGGCTACACCTTC CATSTPPGTPKGYGYTF
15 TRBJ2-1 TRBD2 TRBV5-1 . TGCGCCAGCAGCTTGCCACTAGCGAGCTACAATGAGCAGTTCTTC CASSLPLASYNEQFF
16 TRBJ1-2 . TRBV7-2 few TGTGCCAGCAGCTTAGTTACAGGCAGCGCGGACTATGGCTACACCTTC CASSLVTGSADYGYTF
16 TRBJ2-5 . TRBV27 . TGTGCCAGCAGTTTATTCCCTGACAGGTTAGGAGAGACCCAGTACTTC CASSLFPDRLGETQYF
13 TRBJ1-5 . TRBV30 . TGTGCCTGGAGTTTCCGGGAAGCGCAGCCCCAGCATTTT CAWSFREAQPQHF
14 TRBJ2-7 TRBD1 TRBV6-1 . TGTGCCACCCGCCCGGGGACAGTCCTCTACGAGCAGTACTTC CATRPGTVLYEQYF
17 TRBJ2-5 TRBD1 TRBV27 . TGTGCCAGCAGTTTGGGGCCGGGACAGGGGGTTGGGGAGACCCAGTACTTC CASSLGPGQGVGETQYF
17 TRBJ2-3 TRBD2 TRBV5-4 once TGTGCCAGCAGCTTGGCCTCTCGAGGGAGGGCCATGGATACGCAGTATTTT CASSLASRGRAMDTQYF
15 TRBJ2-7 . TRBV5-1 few TGCGCCAGCAGCTTGGCCCTAGCCCGGGGCTACGAGCAGTACTTC CASSLALARGYEQYF
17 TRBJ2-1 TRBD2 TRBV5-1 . TGCGCCAGCAGCTTGCGGCCTAGCGGCCAGACCTACAATGAGCAGTTCTTC CASSLRPSGQTYNEQFF
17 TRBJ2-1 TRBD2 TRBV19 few TGTGCCAGTAGTATAAGGCCTAGCGGGAGATATATAAATGAGCAGTTCTTC CASSIRPSGRYINEQFF
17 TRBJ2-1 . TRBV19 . TGTGCCAGTAGTATCTTTGGTGGTAGCGCCCCTTACAATGAGCAGTTCTTC CASSIFGGSAPYNEQFF